This T cell receptor beta chain was captured by sequencing in a study of patients and donors after allogeneic stem cell transplantation. The germline gives CDR1 MNHNS, CDR2 SASEGT. V lost 7 bases, J lost 1 base, and 8 bases lay in between. The CDR3 covers 14 residues. This clonotype showed up many times. One entry per CDR3 protein, called by TCRdb with MiXCR from the RT-PCR reads. This sample has 20,000 or so distinct CDR3 sequences, with 4.5% to 6% found just once. The sequence was collected from a human donor who was either an allogeneic HSCT recipient or a stem cell or donor lymphocyte infusion donor (not recorded which). It is not recorded whose cells these are; they may come from a transplant donor. The chain joins TRBV6-1 to TRBJ1-6; D gene uncertain. The sequenced sample consisted of blood, either unsorted or a sorted T cell fraction (not recorded which). The CDR3 sequence is CASKAISYNSPLHF. CDR3 DNA sequence: TGTGCCAGCAAGGCAATTTCCTATAATTCACCCCTCCACTTT.